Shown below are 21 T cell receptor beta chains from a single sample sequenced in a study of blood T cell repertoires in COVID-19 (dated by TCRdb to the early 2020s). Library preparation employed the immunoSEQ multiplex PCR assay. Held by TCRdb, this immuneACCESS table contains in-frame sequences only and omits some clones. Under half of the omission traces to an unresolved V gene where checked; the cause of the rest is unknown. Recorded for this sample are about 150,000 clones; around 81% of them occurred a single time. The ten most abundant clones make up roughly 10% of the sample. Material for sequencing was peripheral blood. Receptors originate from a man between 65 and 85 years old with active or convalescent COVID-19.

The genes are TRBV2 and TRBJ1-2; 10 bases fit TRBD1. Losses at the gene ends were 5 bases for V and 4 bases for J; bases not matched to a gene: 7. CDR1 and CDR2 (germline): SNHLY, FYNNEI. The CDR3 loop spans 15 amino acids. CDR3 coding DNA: TGTGCCAGCAGTTCCGGGACAGGGGCAGGCTATGGCTACACCTTC. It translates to CASSSGTGAGYGYTF.

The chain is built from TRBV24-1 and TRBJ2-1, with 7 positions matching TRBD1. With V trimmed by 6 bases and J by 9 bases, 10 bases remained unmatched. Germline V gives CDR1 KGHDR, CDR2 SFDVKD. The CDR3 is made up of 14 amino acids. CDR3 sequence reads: CATSLQGLDGEQFF. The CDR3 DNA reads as TGTGCCACCAGTCTACAGGGGTTGGATGGTGAGCAGTTCTTC.

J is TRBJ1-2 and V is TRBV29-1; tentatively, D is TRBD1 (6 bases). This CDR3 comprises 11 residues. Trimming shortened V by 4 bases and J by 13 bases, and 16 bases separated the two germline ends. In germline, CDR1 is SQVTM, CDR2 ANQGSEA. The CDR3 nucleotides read TGCAGCGTTGTCCTCCTAGGGGGGGGCACCTTC. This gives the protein CSVVLLGGGTF.

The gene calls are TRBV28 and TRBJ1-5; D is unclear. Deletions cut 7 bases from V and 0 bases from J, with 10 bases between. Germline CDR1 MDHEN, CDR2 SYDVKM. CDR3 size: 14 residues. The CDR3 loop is CASNEAYSNQPQHF. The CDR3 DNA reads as TGTGCCAGCAACGAGGCATATAGCAATCAGCCCCAGCATTTT.

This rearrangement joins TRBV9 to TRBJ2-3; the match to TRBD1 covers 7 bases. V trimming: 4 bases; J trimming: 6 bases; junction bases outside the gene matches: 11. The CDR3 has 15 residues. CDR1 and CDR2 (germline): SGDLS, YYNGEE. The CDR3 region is CASSPGTTGFDTQYF. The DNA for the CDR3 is TGTGCCAGCAGCCCCGGGACGACAGGGTTTGATACGCAGTATTTT. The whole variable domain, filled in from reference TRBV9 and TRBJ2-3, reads DSGVTQTPKHLITATGQRVTLRCSPRSGDLSVYWYQQSLDQGLQFLIQYYNGEERAKGNILERFSAQQFPDLHSELNLSSLELGDSALYFCASSPGTTGFDTQYFGPGTRLTVL.

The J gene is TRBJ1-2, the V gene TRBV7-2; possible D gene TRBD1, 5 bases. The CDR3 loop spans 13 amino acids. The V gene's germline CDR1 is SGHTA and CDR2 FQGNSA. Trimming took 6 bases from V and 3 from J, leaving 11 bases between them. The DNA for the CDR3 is TGTGCCAGCAGTCTCAGGGTTGACTATGGCTACACCTTC. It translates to CASSLRVDYGYTF. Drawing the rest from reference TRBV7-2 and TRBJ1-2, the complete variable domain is GAGVSQSPSNKVTEKGKDVELRCDPISGHTALYWYRQSLGQGLEFLIYFQGNSAPDKSGLPSDRFSAERTGGSVSTLTIQRTQQEDSAVYLCASSLRVDYGYTFGSGTRLTVV.

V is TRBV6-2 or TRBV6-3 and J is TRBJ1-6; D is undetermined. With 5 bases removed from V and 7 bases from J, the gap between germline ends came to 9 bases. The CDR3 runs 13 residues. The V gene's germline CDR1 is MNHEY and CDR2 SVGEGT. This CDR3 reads CASSLFGNSPLHF. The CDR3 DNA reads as TGTGCCAGCAGTCTTTTCGGGAATTCACCCCTCCACTTT.

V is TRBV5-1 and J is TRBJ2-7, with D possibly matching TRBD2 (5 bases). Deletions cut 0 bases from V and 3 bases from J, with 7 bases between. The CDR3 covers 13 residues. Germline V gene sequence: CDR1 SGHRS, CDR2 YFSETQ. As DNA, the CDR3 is TGCGCCAGCAGCTTGGCCGAGGGCTACGAGCAGTACTTC. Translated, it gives CASSLAEGYEQYF.

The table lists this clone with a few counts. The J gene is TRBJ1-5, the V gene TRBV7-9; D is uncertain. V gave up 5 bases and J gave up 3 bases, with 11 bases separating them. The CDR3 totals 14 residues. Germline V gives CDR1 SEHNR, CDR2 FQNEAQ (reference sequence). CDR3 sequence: CASSPAGFNQPQHF. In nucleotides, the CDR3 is TGTGCCAGCAGCCCCGCCGGTTTCAATCAGCCCCAGCATTTT.

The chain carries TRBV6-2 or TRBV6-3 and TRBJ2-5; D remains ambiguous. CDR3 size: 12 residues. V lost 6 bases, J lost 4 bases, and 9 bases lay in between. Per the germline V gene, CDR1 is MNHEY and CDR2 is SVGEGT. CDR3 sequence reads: CASSLPLETQYF. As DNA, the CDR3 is TGTGCCAGCAGCCTCCCCCTAGAGACCCAGTACTTC.

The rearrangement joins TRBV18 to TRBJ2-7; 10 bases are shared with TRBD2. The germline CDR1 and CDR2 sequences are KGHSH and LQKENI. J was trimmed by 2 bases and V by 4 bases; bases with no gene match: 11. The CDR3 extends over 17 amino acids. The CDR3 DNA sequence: TGTGCCAGCTCACTGACAGCGGGAGGGAAAGGACCCTACGAGCAGTACTTC. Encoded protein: CASSLTAGGKGPYEQYF.

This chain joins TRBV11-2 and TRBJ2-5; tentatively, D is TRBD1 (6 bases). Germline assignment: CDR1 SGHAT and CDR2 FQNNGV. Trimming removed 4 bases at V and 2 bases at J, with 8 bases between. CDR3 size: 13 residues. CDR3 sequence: CASSWTEQETQYF. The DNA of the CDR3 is TGTGCCAGCAGCTGGACAGAACAAGAGACCCAGTACTTC.

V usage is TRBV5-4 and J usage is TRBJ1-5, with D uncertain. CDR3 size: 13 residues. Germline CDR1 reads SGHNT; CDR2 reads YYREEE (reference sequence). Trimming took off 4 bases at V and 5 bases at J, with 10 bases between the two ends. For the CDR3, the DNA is TGTGCCAGCAGCCCGGGTCCTCATCAGCCCCAGCATTTT. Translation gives CASSPGPHQPQHF. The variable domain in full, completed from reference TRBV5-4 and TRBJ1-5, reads ETGVTQSPTHLIKTRGQQVTLRCSSQSGHNTVSWYQQALGQGPQFIFQYYREEENGRGNFPPRFSGLQFPNYSSELNVNALELDDSALYLCASSPGPHQPQHFGDGTRLSIL.

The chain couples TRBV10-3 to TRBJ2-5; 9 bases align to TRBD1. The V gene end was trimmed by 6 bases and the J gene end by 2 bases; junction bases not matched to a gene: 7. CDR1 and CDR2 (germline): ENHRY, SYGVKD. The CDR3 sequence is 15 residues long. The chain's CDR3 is CAISSPDRGQETQYF. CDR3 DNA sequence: TGTGCCATCAGCAGTCCGGACAGGGGACAAGAGACCCAGTACTTC.

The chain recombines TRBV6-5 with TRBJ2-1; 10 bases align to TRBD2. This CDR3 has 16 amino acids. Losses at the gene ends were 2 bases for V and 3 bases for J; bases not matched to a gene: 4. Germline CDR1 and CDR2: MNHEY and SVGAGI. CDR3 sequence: CASSYPRTSGYNEQFF. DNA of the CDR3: TGTGCCAGCAGTTACCCTCGGACTAGCGGCTACAATGAGCAGTTCTTC.

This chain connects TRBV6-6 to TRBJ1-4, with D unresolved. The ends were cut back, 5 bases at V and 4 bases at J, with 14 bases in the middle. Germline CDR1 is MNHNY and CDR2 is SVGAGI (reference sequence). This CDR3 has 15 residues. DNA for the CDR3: TGTGCCAGCAGTAAGCTACAGCCTTTTAATGAAAAACTGTTTTTT. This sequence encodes CASSKLQPFNEKLFF.

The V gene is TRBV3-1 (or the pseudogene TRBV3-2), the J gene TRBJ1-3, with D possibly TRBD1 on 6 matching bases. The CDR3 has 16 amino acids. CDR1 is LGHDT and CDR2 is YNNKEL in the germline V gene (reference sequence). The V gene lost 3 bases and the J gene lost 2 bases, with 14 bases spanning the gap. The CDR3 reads CASSHSTGSTGNTIYF. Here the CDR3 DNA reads TGTGCCAGCAGCCACTCTACAGGGAGCACTGGAAACACCATATATTTT.

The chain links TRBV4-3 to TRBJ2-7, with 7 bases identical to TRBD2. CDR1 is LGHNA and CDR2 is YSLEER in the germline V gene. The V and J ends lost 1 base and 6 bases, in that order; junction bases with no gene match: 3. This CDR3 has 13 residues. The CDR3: CASSQGRGFEQYF. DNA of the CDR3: TGCGCCAGCAGCCAAGGGCGGGGGTTCGAGCAGTACTTC.

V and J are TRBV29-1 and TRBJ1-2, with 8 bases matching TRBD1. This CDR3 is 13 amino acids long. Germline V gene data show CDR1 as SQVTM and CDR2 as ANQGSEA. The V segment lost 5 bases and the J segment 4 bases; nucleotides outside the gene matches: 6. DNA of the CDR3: TGCAGCGTTCCGGACAGGGTTGGCTATGGCTACACCTTC. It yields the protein CSVPDRVGYGYTF.

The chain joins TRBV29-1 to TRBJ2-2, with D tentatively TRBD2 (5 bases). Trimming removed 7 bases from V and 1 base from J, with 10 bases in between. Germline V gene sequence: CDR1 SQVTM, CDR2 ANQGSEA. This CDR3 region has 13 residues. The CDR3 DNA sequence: TGCAGCGCACCCGGGAAGAACACCGGGGAGCTGTTTTTT. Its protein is CSAPGKNTGELFF.

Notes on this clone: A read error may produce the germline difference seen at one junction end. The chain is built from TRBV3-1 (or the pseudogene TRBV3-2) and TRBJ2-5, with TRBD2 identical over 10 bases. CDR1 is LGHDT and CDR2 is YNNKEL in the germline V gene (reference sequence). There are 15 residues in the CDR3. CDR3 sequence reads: CASSQGGLAKETRYF. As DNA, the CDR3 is TGTGCCAGCAGCCAGGGGGGACTAGCGAAAGAGACCCGGTACTTC.